The source of this TCR beta chain is a study of blood T cell repertoires in COVID-19. Study-wide background: COVID-19 samples from acute and convalescent phases originated in the United States, Italy and Spain. Sources were T cells, B-cell-depleted T cells, or PBMCs; the material itself was cDNA or gDNA.

Under the authors' procedure: Scientists estimated how many nucleated cells there were by amplifying reference gene primers. TCRdb's table, derived via immunoSEQ multiplex PCR, lists solely in-frame clones and lacks some. Clone size and V and J calls were adopted from that table, with D and trimming inferred from the DNA. The data contain more than 200,000 clones, 70% to 90% of them seen just once; the ten biggest clones take up roughly 1.9%. The CDR3 has 17 amino acids. Trimming pared 0 bases from V and 2 bases from J, leaving 15 bases between. CDR1 is SGDLS and CDR2 is YYNGEE in the germline V gene.

The chain employs TRBV9 and TRBJ1-3; D remains unclear. Sequences were obtained from peripheral blood. The origin of this receptor is a man aged 25 to 40 with active or convalescent COVID-19. The CDR3 spells CASSVAGSGTTGNTIYF. The CDR3 DNA sequence: TGTGCCAGCAGCGTAGCCGGCAGCGGAACCACTGGAAACACCATATATTTT.